The 23 T cell receptor beta chains presented below share a single source sample, sequenced in a study of neurological immune-mediated disorders. TCRdb passed the 5' RACE reads through MiXCR, listing each CDR3 protein once. In the table there are 48,000 or so distinct CDR3 sequences, 10% of which are singletons. Sequenced sample: PBMCs. These receptor sequences come from a woman in her thirties or forties with HTLV-1-associated myelopathy (HAM/TSP).

This clonotype appeared many times. The chain employs TRBV5-5 and TRBJ2-3; a possible D gene is TRBD2 (6 bases). V lost 2 bases and J lost 2, with 15 bases in between. CDR1 and CDR2 (germline): SGHKS, YYEKEE (reference sequence). This CDR3 spans 16 amino acids. The CDR3 region has the DNA TGTGCCAGCAGCTTAGGTGGCGGGGCCTACACAGATACGCAGTATTTT. It codes for CASSLGGGAYTDTQYF. The entire variable domain, with the rest obtained from reference TRBV5-5 and TRBJ2-3, is as follows: DAGVTQSPTHLIKTRGQQVTLRCSPISGHKSVSWYQQVLGQGPQFIFQYYEKEERGRGNFPDRFSARQFPNYSSELNVNALLLGDSALYLCASSLGGGAYTDTQYFGPGTRLTVL.

This clonotype was recorded at least ten times. The gene calls are TRBV21-1 and TRBJ2-5; the listed D gene, TRBD1, was not tested against the DNA. TRBV21-1 is a recognized pseudogene. The CDR3 has 13 amino acids. Here the CDR3 DNA reads TGTGCCAGCAGCACGGACAGGCAAGAGACCCAGTACTTC. This encodes CASSTDRQETQYF.

The chain combines TRBV2 with TRBJ1-1, with TRBD1 as a possible D gene (5 bases). V lost 7 bases, J lost 4 bases, and 13 bases lay in between. This CDR3 region has 13 residues. Germline V gives CDR1 SNHLY, CDR2 FYNNEI. The CDR3 region has the DNA TGTGCCAGCACCCGGGGGGAGGTCACTGAAGCTTTCTTT. Its protein product is CASTRGEVTEAFF.

This clonotype was detected ten times or more. The J gene is TRBJ1-3, the V gene TRBV12-3 or TRBV12-4; a possible D gene is TRBD1 (6 bases). The ends were cut back, 6 bases at V and 3 bases at J, with 15 bases in the middle. The CDR3 loop spans 15 amino acids. The CDR3 DNA reads TGTGCCAGCAGCGGACAGTACCGTATTGGAAACACCATATATTTT. As protein: CASSGQYRIGNTIYF.

This clonotype was recorded many times. This chain uses TRBV11-2 with TRBJ2-6, with no clear D. The germline V and J ends were trimmed by 6 bases and 0 bases, with 9 bases remaining between them. The CDR3 consists of 15 residues. Germline CDR1 reads SGHAT; CDR2 reads FQNNGV. This chain's CDR3 is CASRHVFSGANVLTF. CDR3 coding DNA: TGTGCCAGCAGACACGTTTTCTCTGGGGCCAACGTCCTGACTTTC.

About this clonotype itself: A read error may be the cause here, since a much bigger clone is one base away. This chain uses TRBV18 with TRBJ2-5, with TRBD2 identical over 7 bases. V was clipped by 1 base and J by 4 bases; unmatched bases: 9. Germline loops: CDR1 KGHSH, CDR2 LQKENI. The CDR3 covers 16 residues. The chain's CDR3 is CASSPRAASGPETQYF. The CDR3 nucleotides are TGTGCCAGCTCACCACGGGCGGCTAGCGGCCCAGAGACCCAGTACTTC.

In this sample, this clonotype turned up a few times. This sequence joins TRBV24-1 and TRBJ2-3; 12 bases agree with TRBD2. With 4 bases clipped from V and 2 bases from J, the junction kept 6 bases outside the gene matches. Germline V gene sequence: CDR1 KGHDR, CDR2 SFDVKD. The CDR3 runs 17 residues. The CDR3, as DNA: TGTGCCACCAGTGACACCGGACTAGCGGGGCACACAGATACGCAGTATTTT. Its translation is CATSDTGLAGHTDTQYF.

This clonotype has ten or more counts. This sequence joins TRBV5-1 and TRBJ1-2, with 8 bases that match TRBD1. CDR1 and CDR2 from the germline V gene are SGHRS and YFSETQ. J gave up 8 bases and V 3 bases, and 6 bases lay outside the gene matches. The CDR3 is 13 residues long. CDR3 in amino acids: CASSSGTGAGYTF. The CDR3 DNA follows: TGCGCCAGCAGCTCCGGGACAGGCGCCGGCTACACCTTC.

This clonotype was counted between two and nine times. This rearrangement joins TRBV14 to TRBJ2-5; D gene ambiguous. This CDR3 has 16 residues. Germline CDR1 is SGHDN and CDR2 is FVKESK. V was cut by 4 bases and J by 3 bases, with 18 bases left in between. CDR3 bases: TGTGCCAGCAGCCCTGGACGGCAGCAGTCGAAAGAGACCCAGTACTTC. Amino acids: CASSPGRQQSKETQYF.

There are many counts of this clonotype. V gene TRBV12-3 or TRBV12-4 combines with J gene TRBJ2-3; weak D call: TRBD1 (5 bases). This CDR3 contains 13 residues. V was pared by 1 base and J by 10 bases, with 12 bases between. As DNA, the CDR3 is TGTGCCAGCAGTTTAGTCAGGGCTGGAGCGCAGTATTTT. Translated, it gives CASSLVRAGAQYF.

The chain joins TRBV7-2 to TRBJ1-2; TRBD1 is a possible D gene (5 bases). CDR3 length: 16 amino acids. Germline V CDR1 and CDR2: SGHTA, FQGNSA. V was clipped by 5 bases and J by 7 bases, with 23 bases between them. DNA of the CDR3: TGTGCCAGCAGCCTATCATTTGACGGGACTGGAGGTGGCTACACCTTC. Its translation is CASSLSFDGTGGGYTF.

This clonotype was counted a few times. The chain couples TRBV5-5 to TRBJ2-1, with no clear D. From germline, CDR1 is SGHKS and CDR2 YYEKEE (reference sequence). Trimming cost V 0 bases and J 2 bases, with 9 bases left between them. The CDR3 is made up of 15 amino acids. Here the CDR3 reads CASSLGQSPYNEQFF. DNA of the CDR3: TGTGCCAGCAGCTTGGGGCAGAGCCCCTACAATGAGCAGTTCTTC.

This clonotype was seen ten or more times. V is TRBV5-1 and J is TRBJ2-1, with TRBD2 matching 13 bases. The junction had 2 bases not matched to a gene; V was cut back by 4 bases and J by 10 bases. CDR3 length: 13 amino acids. CDR1 is SGHRS, CDR2 YFSETQ, per germline. The CDR3 protein is CASSMGLAGEQFF. The CDR3 DNA sequence: TGCGCCAGCAGCATGGGACTAGCGGGGGAGCAGTTCTTC. Full variable domain (missing parts from reference TRBV5-1 and TRBJ2-1): KAGVTQTPRYLIKTRGQQVTLSCSPISGHRSVSWYQQTPGQGLQFLFEYFSETQRNKGNFPGRFSGRQFSNSRSEMNVSTLELGDSALYLCASSMGLAGEQFFGPGTRLTVL.

Many counts were recorded for this clonotype. The chain links TRBV25-1 to TRBJ2-3, with D maybe TRBD1 (6 bases). Between the trimmed V and J ends, which lost 3 bases and 9 bases, there was a span of 13 bases. The CDR3 is made up of 13 amino acids. From germline, CDR1 is MGHDK and CDR2 SYGVNS. The CDR3 nucleotides are TGTGCCAGCAGTGAGGGGGCCCGGGACACGCAGTATTTT. This gives the protein CASSEGARDTQYF.

The rearrangement joins TRBV9 to TRBJ1-2, with a possible D match to TRBD1 (6 bases). Germline CDR1 SGDLS, CDR2 YYNGEE. CDR3 length: 17 amino acids. V lost 5 bases to trimming and J lost 4 bases, with 24 bases between them. The DNA of the CDR3 is TGTGCCAGCAGAGAAAAGGTAGGACAGCGGAGAGCCTATGGCTACACCTTC. The encoded protein is CASREKVGQRRAYGYTF.

This clonotype showed up many times. The chain joins TRBV2 to TRBJ2-7; D call uncertain. There are 13 residues in the CDR3. Looked up from germline, CDR1 is SNHLY and CDR2 is FYNNEI. Trimming pared 7 bases from V and 3 bases from J, leaving 13 bases between. CDR3 sequence reads: CASTYGQSYEQYF. CDR3 DNA: TGTGCCAGCACCTACGGGCAGAGCTACGAGCAGTACTTC. Combining the CDR3 with reference TRBV2 and TRBJ2-7 gives the whole variable domain EPEVTQTPSHQVTQMGQEVILRCVPISNHLYFYWYRQILGQKVEFLVSFYNNEISEKSEIFDDQFSVERPDGSNFTLKIRSTKLEDSAMYFCASTYGQSYEQYFGPGTRLTVT.

This clonotype was detected many times. This sequence joins TRBV29-1 and TRBJ2-1; a weak D match, TRBD2 (5 bases). V lost 4 bases to trimming and J lost 4 bases, with 20 bases between them. This CDR3 comprises 16 residues. Per germline, CDR1 SQVTM and CDR2 ANQGSEA. The CDR3 reads CSVVGSILVSYNEQFF. Here the CDR3 DNA reads TGCAGCGTTGTGGGGAGTATCCTAGTGTCATACAATGAGCAGTTCTTC.

This clonotype was counted many times. The chain has TRBV7-8 and TRBJ2-7; perhaps TRBD2 as D (6 bases). The germline gives CDR1 SGHVS, CDR2 FQNEAQ. V lost 5 bases, J lost 12 bases, and 20 bases lay in between. This CDR3 has 13 residues. The CDR3 DNA is TGTGCCAGCAGCCCCCGGCGGGGCCCAGGGCGGTACTTC. This sequence encodes CASSPRRGPGRYF.

There are many counts of this clonotype. The rearrangement links TRBV7-2 to TRBJ2-1; TRBD1 is a possible D gene (5 bases). Germline V gene lookup returns CDR1 SGHTA and CDR2 FQGNSA. The V end lost 4 bases, the J end lost 5 bases, and 12 bases lay between the germline ends. This CDR3 comprises 14 residues. This chain's CDR3 is CASSSPRGNNEQFF. The CDR3 DNA follows: TGTGCCAGCAGCTCCCCTAGGGGAAACAATGAGCAGTTCTTC.

The sample holds many counts of this clonotype. The chain joins TRBV5-1 to TRBJ2-3; a weak D match, TRBD1 (6 bases). CDR3 length: 14 residues. The germline V and J ends were trimmed by 0 bases and 2 bases, with 7 bases remaining between them. Germline CDR1 reads SGHRS; CDR2 reads YFSETQ. CDR3 region: CASSLDRVTDTQYF. The CDR3 bases are TGCGCCAGCAGCTTGGACAGGGTCACAGATACGCAGTATTTT.

This chain connects TRBV5-1 to TRBJ2-3; the D is unclear. V gave up 10 bases and J gave up 1 base, with 16 bases separating them. The CDR3 has 14 residues. In germline, CDR1 is SGHRS, CDR2 YFSETQ. The DNA of the CDR3 is TGCGCCTGCATCTTGGCAGTTGGCACAGATACGCAGTATTTT. Its protein product is CACILAVGTDTQYF.

This clonotype was found many times. V gene TRBV3-1 combines with J gene TRBJ2-7, with unresolved D. The CDR3 runs to 12 residues. Germline V gene sequence: CDR1 LGHDT, CDR2 YNNKEL (reference sequence). The V and J ends lost 1 base and 7 bases respectively, with 8 bases between them. DNA for the CDR3: TGTGCCAGCAGCCAAGTCGGGTTGGAGCAGTACTTC. This sequence encodes CASSQVGLEQYF.

This clonotype was seen ten or more times. The rearrangement links TRBV6-2 or TRBV6-3 to TRBJ1-1; D unresolved. Trimming removed 4 bases at V and 4 bases at J, with 4 bases between. Germline values: CDR1 MNHEY, CDR2 SVGEGT. CDR3 length: 11 residues. CDR3 coding DNA: TGTGCCAGCAGTTCTGCCACTGAAGCTTTCTTT. Amino acid sequence: CASSSATEAFF.